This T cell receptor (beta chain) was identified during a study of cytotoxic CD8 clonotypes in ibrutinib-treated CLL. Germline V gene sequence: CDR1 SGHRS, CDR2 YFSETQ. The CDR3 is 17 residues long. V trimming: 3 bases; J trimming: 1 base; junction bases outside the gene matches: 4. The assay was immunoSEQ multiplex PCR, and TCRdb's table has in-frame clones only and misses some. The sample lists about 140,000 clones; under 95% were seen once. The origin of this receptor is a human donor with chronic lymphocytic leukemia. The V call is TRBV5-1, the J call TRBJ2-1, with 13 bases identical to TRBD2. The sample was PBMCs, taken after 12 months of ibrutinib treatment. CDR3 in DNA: TGCGCCAGCAGCTCGACTAGCGGGAGGTTGTCCTACAATGAGCAGTTCTTC. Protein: CASSSTSGRLSYNEQFF.